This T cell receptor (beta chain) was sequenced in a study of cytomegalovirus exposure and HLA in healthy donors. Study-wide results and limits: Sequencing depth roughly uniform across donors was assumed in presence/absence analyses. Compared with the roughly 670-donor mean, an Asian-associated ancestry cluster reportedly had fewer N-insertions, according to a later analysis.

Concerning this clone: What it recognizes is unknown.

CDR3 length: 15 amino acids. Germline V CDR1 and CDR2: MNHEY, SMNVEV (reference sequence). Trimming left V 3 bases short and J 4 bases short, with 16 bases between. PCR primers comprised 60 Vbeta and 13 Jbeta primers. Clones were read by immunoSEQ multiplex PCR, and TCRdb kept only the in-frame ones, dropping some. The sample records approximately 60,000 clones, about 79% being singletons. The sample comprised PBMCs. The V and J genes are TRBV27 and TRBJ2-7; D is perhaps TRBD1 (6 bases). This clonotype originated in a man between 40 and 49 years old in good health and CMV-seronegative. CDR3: CASSLFGTPLYEQYF. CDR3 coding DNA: TGTGCCAGCAGTTTGTTCGGGACACCCCTTTACGAGCAGTACTTC.